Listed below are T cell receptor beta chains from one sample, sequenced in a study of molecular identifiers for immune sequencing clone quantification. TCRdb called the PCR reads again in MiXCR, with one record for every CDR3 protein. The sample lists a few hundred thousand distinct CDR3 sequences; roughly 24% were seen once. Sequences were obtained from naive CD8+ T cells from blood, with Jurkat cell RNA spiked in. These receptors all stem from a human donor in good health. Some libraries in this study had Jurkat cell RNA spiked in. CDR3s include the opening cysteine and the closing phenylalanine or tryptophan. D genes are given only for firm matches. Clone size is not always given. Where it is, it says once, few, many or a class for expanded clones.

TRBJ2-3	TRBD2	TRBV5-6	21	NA	TGTGCCAGCAGCTTTGGGGGGCAGCGGGCTAGCGGGAGAAGTAGGACAGATACGCAGTATTTT	CASSFGGQRASGRSRTDTQYF
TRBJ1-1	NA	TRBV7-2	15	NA	TGTGCCCGCAATGGGGGGGCGCGGGTGAACGCTGAAGCTTTCTTT	CARNGGARVNAEAFF
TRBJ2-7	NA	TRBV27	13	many	TGTGCCAGCAGTTTAGCGGCGGACGTTGGGCAGTACTTC	CASSLAADVGQYF
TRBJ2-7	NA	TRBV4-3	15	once	TGCGCCAGCAGCCAAGCTCGTCACAGCCCCTACGAGCAGTACTTC	CASSQARHSPYEQYF
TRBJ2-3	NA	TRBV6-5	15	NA	TGTGCCAGCAGTCCCAGCAGGATTAGCACAGATCCGCAGTATTTT	CASSPSRISTDPQYF
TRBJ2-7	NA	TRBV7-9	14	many	TGTGCCAGCAGCTTAGGAGGACAGAGCTACGAGCAGTACTTC	CASSLGGQSYEQYF
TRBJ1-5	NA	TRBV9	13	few	TGTGCCAGCAGCGCGACAGGCAATCAGCCCCAGCATTTT	CASSATGNQPQHF
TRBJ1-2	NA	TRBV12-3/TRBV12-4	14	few	TGTGCCAGCAGTTTTTCCCCCGGGAACTATGGCTACACCTTC	CASSFSPGNYGYTF
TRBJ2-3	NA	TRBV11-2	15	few	TGTGCCAGCAGCTCCCGGACGTCCTTCACAGATACGCAGTATTTT	CASSSRTSFTDTQYF
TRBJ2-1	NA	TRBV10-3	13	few	TGTGCCATCAGTGACGGACCGTTCAATGAGCAGTTCTTC	CAISDGPFNEQFF
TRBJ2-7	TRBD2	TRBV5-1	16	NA	TGCGCCAGCAGCCCGACTTACGGACTAGCGGCATACGAGCAGTACTTC	CASSPTYGLAAYEQYF
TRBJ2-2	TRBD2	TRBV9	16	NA	TGTGCCAGCAGCCGCGGACTAGCGGGAGGCAACGGGGAGCTGTTTTTT	CASSRGLAGGNGELFF
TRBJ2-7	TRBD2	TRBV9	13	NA	TGTGCCAGCAGCGTGGGACTAGACTACGAGCAGTACTTC	CASSVGLDYEQYF
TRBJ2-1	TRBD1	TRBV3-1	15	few	TGTGCCAGCAGCCAAGGGACAGGGGGCCTAGGGGAGCAGTTCTTC	CASSQGTGGLGEQFF
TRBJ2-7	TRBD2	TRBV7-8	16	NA	TGTGCCAGCAGCCCAGGACTAGCGGGGCCCCTGGGCGAGCGGTACTTC	CASSPGLAGPLGERYF
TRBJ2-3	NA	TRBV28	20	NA	TGTGCCAGCAGTTCCCCTACTGGCGGGGCACAGGCCCTGTTGGTAGATACGCAGTATTTT	CASSSPTGGAQALLVDTQYF
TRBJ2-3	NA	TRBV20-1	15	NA	TGCAGTGCTAGGCAACTCCGGGACCTCACAGATACGCAGTATTTT	CSARQLRDLTDTQYF
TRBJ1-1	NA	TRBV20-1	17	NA	TGCAGTGCTAGAGATAGAATGGATCAGAGGTTGAACACTGAAGCTTTCTTT	CSARDRMDQRLNTEAFF
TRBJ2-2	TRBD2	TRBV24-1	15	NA	TGTGCCACCAGTGATCGTAGCGGGGGCACCGGGGAGCTGTTTTTT	CATSDRSGGTGELFF
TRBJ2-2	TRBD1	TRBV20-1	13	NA	TGCGGTGCTCGGGACAGCCGCGCCGGGGAGCTGTTTTTT	CGARDSRAGELFF
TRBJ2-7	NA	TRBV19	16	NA	TGTGCCAGTAGTCCGACTTTGAGTAGCAATGTCTACGAGCAGTACTTC	CASSPTLSSNVYEQYF
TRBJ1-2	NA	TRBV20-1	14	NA	TGCAGTGCTGAAGCCCCGGGAGCAAACTATGGCAACACCTTC	CSAEAPGANYGNTF
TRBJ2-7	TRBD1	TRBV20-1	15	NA	TGCAGTGCTAGGGATAGGGACAGGGGGATTTACGAGCAGTACTTC	CSARDRDRGIYEQYF
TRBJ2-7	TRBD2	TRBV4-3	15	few	TGCGCCAGCAGCCAAGATATCCTAGCGGGGGTCGAGCAGTACTTC	CASSQDILAGVEQYF
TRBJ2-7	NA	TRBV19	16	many	TGTGCCAGTAGTATAGTAGAGGACGCATCCACCTACGAGCAGTACTTC	CASSIVEDASTYEQYF
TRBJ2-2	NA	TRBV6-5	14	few	TGTGCCAGCATGTTCCGGGTTTGGCCCGGGGAGCTGTTTTTT	CASMFRVWPGELFF
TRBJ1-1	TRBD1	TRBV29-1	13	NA	TGCAGCGTTCGGGACAGCGATTACACTGAAGCTTTCTTT	CSVRDSDYTEAFF
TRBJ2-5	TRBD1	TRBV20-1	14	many	TGCAGTGCTAGAGGGGACAGGGCCGTAGAGACCCAGTACTTC	CSARGDRAVETQYF
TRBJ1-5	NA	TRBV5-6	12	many	TGTGCCAGCAGCCTCAGGGTTTCTCCCCAGCATTTT	CASSLRVSPQHF
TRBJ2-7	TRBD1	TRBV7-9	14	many	TGTGCCAGCAGCCCACCCGGGACAGCCTACGAGCAGTACTTC	CASSPPGTAYEQYF
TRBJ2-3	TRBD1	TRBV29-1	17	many	TGCAGCGTTGGCCCCTCGTACGACAGGGTAGAATCGGATACGCAGTATTTT	CSVGPSYDRVESDTQYF
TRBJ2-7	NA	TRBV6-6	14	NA	TGTGCCAGCAGTGGCGGGGTCACATCCTACGAGCAGTACTTC	CASSGGVTSYEQYF
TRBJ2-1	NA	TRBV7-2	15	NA	TGTGCCAGCCCCCCCCGGATAGGACGGGAGATTGAGCAGTTCTTC	CASPPRIGREIEQFF
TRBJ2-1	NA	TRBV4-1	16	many	TGCGCCAGCAGCCAAGAACGCCAGGGGATATACAATGAGCAGTTCTTC	CASSQERQGIYNEQFF
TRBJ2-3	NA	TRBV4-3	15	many	TGCGCCAGCAGCCTCTCTATCTCTAGCACAGATACGCAGTATTTT	CASSLSISSTDTQYF
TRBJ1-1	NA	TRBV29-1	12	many	TGCAGCGTTGAAGAAGAGGATGGTGAAGCTTTCTTT	CSVEEEDGEAFF
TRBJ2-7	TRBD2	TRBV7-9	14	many	TGTGCCAGCAGCTCAGCGGGGGGGCCAGGCGAGCAGTACTTC	CASSSAGGPGEQYF
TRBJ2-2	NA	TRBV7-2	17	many	TGTGCCAGCAGCTTAGGCTTGACGGGGGGCAACACCGGGGAGCTGTTTTTT	CASSLGLTGGNTGELFF
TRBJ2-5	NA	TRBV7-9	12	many	TGTGCCAGCAGCCTTATCCAAGAGACCCAGTACTTC	CASSLIQETQYF
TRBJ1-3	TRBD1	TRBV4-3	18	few	TGCGCCAGCAGCCAAGATTTTACAGGGGAAGTCTCTGGAAACACCATATATTTT	CASSQDFTGEVSGNTIYF
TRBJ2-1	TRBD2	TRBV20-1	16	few	TGCAGTGCCTATCCCAGCGGGGGGCATTGGCGGAATGAGCAGTTCTTC	CSAYPSGGHWRNEQFF
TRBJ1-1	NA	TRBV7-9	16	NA	TGTGCCTGCAGCCTAGTGGGGGGTCAGATGAACACTGAAGCTTTCTTT	CACSLVGGQMNTEAFF
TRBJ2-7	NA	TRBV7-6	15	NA	TGTGCCAGCAGCTTAGACGGATCTGGCCGATACGAGCAGTACTTC	CASSLDGSGRYEQYF
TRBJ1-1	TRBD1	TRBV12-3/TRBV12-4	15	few	TGTGCCAGCAGTTGGGCCGGGACAGGGTTCACTGAAGCTTTCTTT	CASSWAGTGFTEAFF
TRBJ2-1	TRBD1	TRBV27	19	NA	TGTGCCAGCAGTTTATGGAACCGACATGAGGGGACAGGGGGCAATGAGCAGTTCTTC	CASSLWNRHEGTGGNEQFF
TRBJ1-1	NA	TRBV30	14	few	TGTGCCTGGAGTGTACCCGGGCAGGGTACGGGAGCTTTCTTT	CAWSVPGQGTGAFF
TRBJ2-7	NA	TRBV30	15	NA	TGTGCCTGGAGTGTCGCCGACTACCCCTCCTACGAGCAGTACTTC	CAWSVADYPSYEQYF
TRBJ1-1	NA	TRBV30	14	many	TGTGCCTGGAACTGGATTAGGTCGAACACTGAAGCTTTCTTT	CAWNWIRSNTEAFF
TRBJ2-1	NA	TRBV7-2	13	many	TGTGCCAGCAGCTTAATGTCGGTCGGTGAGCAGTTCTTC	CASSLMSVGEQFF
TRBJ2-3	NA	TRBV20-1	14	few	TGCAGTGCTAGAGAGATCACTAGCACAGATACGCAGTATTTT	CSAREITSTDTQYF
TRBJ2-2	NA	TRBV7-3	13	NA	TGTGCCAGCAGCTTTTCCCCCACCGGGGAGCTGTTATTT	CASSFSPTGELLF
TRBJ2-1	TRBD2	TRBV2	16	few	TGTGCCAGCAGTGAAGAAACTAGCGGGAGCACGGACGAGCAGTTCTTC	CASSEETSGSTDEQFF
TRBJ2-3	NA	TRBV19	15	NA	TGTGCCAGTAGTTTTGGCGAGTCTAGCACAGATACGCAGTATTTT	CASSFGESSTDTQYF